These 29 T cell receptor beta chains were sequenced from one sample in a study of technical replicates of blood from a handful of donors. Using immunoSEQ multiplex PCR, the repertoire was profiled, and TCRdb retains in-frame clones only, with some absent. The table records around 62,000 clones, about 97% of them present only once. Sequenced: T cells isolated from PBMCs. These receptors all come from a human donor in good health.

This clone was picked up one time. The chain recombines TRBV27 with TRBJ1-3, with no clear D. The germline V gene has CDR1 MNHEY and CDR2 SMNVEV (reference sequence). The CDR3 loop spans 15 amino acids. The germline V and J ends were trimmed by 5 bases and 3 bases, with 14 bases remaining between them. The CDR3 DNA sequence: TGTGCCAGCAGTGAGAGTATGAGTTATGGAAACACCATATATTTT. Amino acid sequence: CASSESMSYGNTIYF.

J is TRBJ1-5 and V is TRBV4-1; possible D gene TRBD1, 6 bases. The germline CDR1 and CDR2 sequences are MGHRA and YSYEKL. V lost 5 bases, J lost 9 bases, and 11 bases lay in between. This CDR3 region has 12 residues. The CDR3 bases are TGCGCCAGCAGCGATCGAGGGGGGCCCCAGCATTTT. Translated: CASSDRGGPQHF.

The chain combines TRBV7-9 with TRBJ2-3, with 12 bases aligning to TRBD2. V lost 5 bases, J lost 2 bases, and 5 bases stayed unmatched. CDR3 length: 16 residues. Germline-derived CDR1 and CDR2 are SEHNR and FQNEAQ (reference sequence). CDR3 protein: CASSIGLAGTTDTQYF. CDR3 nucleotide sequence: TGTGCCAGCAGCATTGGACTAGCGGGAACCACAGATACGCAGTATTTT.

V is TRBV19 and J is TRBJ2-5; possibly TRBD1 for D (6 bases). Per germline, CDR1 LNHDA and CDR2 SQIVND (reference sequence). The CDR3 is made up of 15 amino acids. Deletions cut 2 bases from V and 4 bases from J, with 14 bases between. CDR3: CASSITQDRGETQYF. DNA of the CDR3: TGTGCCAGTAGTATAACCCAGGACAGAGGAGAGACCCAGTACTTC.

V and J are TRBV29-1 and TRBJ2-1, with TRBD1 identical over 7 bases. CDR1 is SQVTM and CDR2 is ANQGSEA in the germline V gene. The trim removed 4 bases at V and 7 bases at J, leaving 7 bases unmatched. This CDR3 is 13 amino acids long. The CDR3 spells CSVARGSMNEQFF. CDR3 sequence (DNA): TGCAGCGTTGCCAGGGGGTCTATGAATGAGCAGTTCTTC.

CDR3 protein: CASSSLSSGATDTQYF. In nucleotides, the CDR3 is TGTGCCAGCAGCTCGTTAAGTAGCGGGGCCACAGATACGCAGTATTTT. The chain is built from TRBV7-6 and TRBJ2-3; 8 nucleotides line up with TRBD2. V lost 4 bases, J lost 2 bases, and 8 bases stayed unmatched. Per the germline V gene, CDR1 is SGHVS and CDR2 is FNYEAQ. The length of the CDR3 is 16 residues.

The rearrangement links TRBV29-1 to TRBJ2-3, with TRBD1 as a possible D gene (5 bases). The CDR3 loop spans 12 amino acids. Trimming cost V 7 bases and J 2 bases, with 10 bases left between them. CDR1 is SQVTM and CDR2 is ANQGSEA in the germline V gene. The DNA of the CDR3 is TGCAGCGCCCAGGGCTTCACAGATACGCAGTATTTT. It specifies CSAQGFTDTQYF.

This clone has only one observation. The V call is TRBV18, the J call TRBJ1-1; 11 nucleotides line up with TRBD1. Germline CDR1 is KGHSH and CDR2 is LQKENI. V shed 4 bases, J shed 5 bases, and the junction held 6 bases outside the gene matches. The CDR3 loop spans 15 amino acids. CDR3: CASSRWDRGTTEAFF. The CDR3 nucleotides are TGTGCCAGCTCACGGTGGGACAGGGGGACGACTGAAGCTTTCTTT.

CDR3 sequence (DNA): TGTGCCAGCAGCGTAGCGGGGGACCTATACGAGCAGTACTTC. Protein product: CASSVAGDLYEQYF. The chain recombines TRBV9 with TRBJ2-7; tentatively, D is TRBD2 (6 bases). The germline V and J ends were trimmed by 0 bases and 4 bases, with 11 bases remaining between them. The CDR3 contains 14 residues. The germline V gene has CDR1 SGDLS and CDR2 YYNGEE.

The table lists this clone with a count of one. The CDR3 spells CASSLDGGTFSYEQYF. CDR3 coding DNA: TGTGCCAGCAGCTTAGATGGCGGGACTTTCTCCTACGAGCAGTACTTC. The chain employs TRBV7-9 and TRBJ2-7, with D perhaps matching TRBD2 (6 bases). Germline CDR1 reads SEHNR; CDR2 reads FQNEAQ (reference sequence). With 1 base removed from V and 0 bases from J, the gap between germline ends came to 13 bases. The CDR3 totals 16 residues.

The CDR3 region has the DNA TGTGCCAGCAGCCCCGGGGGCACAGATACGCAGTATTTT. This encodes CASSPGGTDTQYF. This chain uses TRBV11-2 with TRBJ2-3, with TRBD2 as a possible D gene (5 bases). V lost 5 bases, J lost 1 base, and 7 bases lay in between. From germline, CDR1 is SGHAT and CDR2 FQNNGV. The CDR3 is 13 residues long.

The V and J genes are TRBV19 and TRBJ2-2; D uncertain. Germline V lookup: CDR1 LNHDA, CDR2 SQIVND (reference sequence). CDR3 length: 13 residues. V dropped 3 bases and J dropped 5 bases, with 7 bases sitting between them. In DNA, the CDR3 is TGTGCCAGTAGTATCGCGGTAACCGGGGAGCTGTTTTTT. Residues: CASSIAVTGELFF.

The chain links TRBV13 to TRBJ2-7; 9 nucleotides match TRBD2. CDR3 length: 20 amino acids. CDR1 PRHDT and CDR2 FYEKMQ come from the germline V gene (reference sequence). The V segment lost 5 bases and the J segment 4 bases; nucleotides outside the gene matches: 24. The CDR3 here is CASSPPAAGEVAGEYYEQYF. The CDR3 nucleotides are TGTGCCAGCAGCCCTCCGGCGGCAGGGGAAGTAGCGGGAGAGTATTACGAGCAGTACTTC.

The V gene is TRBV28, the J gene TRBJ1-5; D is uncertain. Trimming shortened V by 6 bases and J by 2 bases, and 8 bases separated the two germline ends. Germline assignment: CDR1 MDHEN and CDR2 SYDVKM. The CDR3 covers 13 residues. The CDR3 nucleotides read TGTGCCAGCAGGAAAGGAGGCAATCAGCCCCAGCATTTT. The encoded protein is CASRKGGNQPQHF. Full variable domain (remainder filled in from reference TRBV28 and TRBJ1-5): DVKVTQSSRYLVKRTGEKVFLECVQDMDHENMFWYRQDPGLGLRLIYFSYDVKMKEKGDIPEGYSVSREKKERFSLILESASTNQTSMYLCASRKGGNQPQHFGDGTRLSIL.

Note on this clone: In the same sample, other DNA sequences code for this CDR3. The CDR3 region is CASSLGTGNTGELFF. CDR3 DNA sequence: TGTGCCAGCAGCCTCGGGACAGGGAACACCGGGGAGCTGTTTTTT. The chain links TRBV27 to TRBJ2-2, with 8 bases matching TRBD1. The length of the CDR3 is 15 residues. Losses at the gene ends were 6 bases for V and 1 base for J; bases not matched to a gene: 4. Germline V gives CDR1 MNHEY, CDR2 SMNVEV (reference sequence).

The rearrangement links TRBV5-1 to TRBJ1-1, with D possibly matching TRBD1 (6 bases). Germline V gene sequence: CDR1 SGHRS, CDR2 YFSETQ. Between the trimmed V and J ends, which lost 2 bases and 4 bases, there was a span of 12 bases. CDR3 size: 14 residues. CDR3 DNA sequence: TGCGCCAGCAGCTTACAGGGCATTGGCACTGAAGCTTTCTTT. Translating it yields CASSLQGIGTEAFF.

This chain links TRBV15 with TRBJ2-3; maybe TRBD2 (5 bases). V was pared by 5 bases and J by 4 bases, with 16 bases between. The CDR3 length is 15 residues. Germline V CDR1 and CDR2: LNHNV, YYDKDF (reference sequence). The CDR3 protein is CATSLSGIDADTQYF. The CDR3 DNA follows: TGTGCCACCAGCCTATCGGGGATTGACGCAGATACGCAGTATTTT.

The chain joins TRBV5-1 to TRBJ2-7; TRBD1 matches at 8 bases. The germline V gene has CDR1 SGHRS and CDR2 YFSETQ. CDR3 length: 14 residues. V dropped 0 bases and J dropped 7; count of bases not matched to a gene: 6. The DNA of the CDR3 is TGCGCCAGCAGCTTGGCAGGGGGCACGGGAGAGCAGTACTTC. It yields the protein CASSLAGGTGEQYF.

V gene TRBV6-5 combines with J gene TRBJ2-7, with D maybe TRBD2 (6 bases). CDR1 and CDR2 from the germline V gene are MNHEY and SVGAGI. Deletions cut 0 bases from V and 13 bases from J, with 16 bases between. The CDR3 runs 13 residues. The CDR3 spells CASSYSIWAGTYF. CDR3 DNA: TGTGCCAGCAGTTACTCGATCTGGGCAGGGACTTACTTC.

This clone was observed a handful of times. CDR3 sequence: CASSIVEGRTGELFF. The DNA of the CDR3 is TGTGCCAGTAGTATAGTGGAGGGGCGCACCGGGGAGCTGTTTTTT. This chain joins TRBV19 and TRBJ2-2, with D perhaps TRBD2 (6 bases). CDR1 and CDR2 from the germline V gene are LNHDA and SQIVND (reference sequence). V dropped 1 base and J dropped 4 bases, with 10 bases sitting between them. The CDR3 is 15 amino acids. Filled out from reference TRBV19 and TRBJ2-2, the complete variable domain reads DGGITQSPKYLFRKEGQNVTLSCEQNLNHDAMYWYRQDPGQGLRLIYYSQIVNDFQKGDIAEGYSVSREKKESFPLTVTSAQKNPTAFYLCASSIVEGRTGELFFGEGSRLTVL.

The chain recombines TRBV14 with TRBJ1-1; 7 bases map to TRBD1. The length of the CDR3 is 13 residues. Unmatched junction bases numbered 7, after V lost 0 bases and J lost 12 bases. Germline loops: CDR1 SGHDN, CDR2 FVKESK. The CDR3 here is CASSQELTGWPFF. CDR3 nucleotide sequence: TGTGCCAGCAGCCAAGAGTTGACAGGGTGGCCTTTCTTT.

The genes are TRBV5-1 and TRBJ2-7; tentatively, D is TRBD2 (5 bases). Looked up from germline, CDR1 is SGHRS and CDR2 is YFSETQ. V gave up 4 bases and J gave up 3 bases, with 8 bases separating them. The CDR3 loop spans 12 amino acids. CDR3 DNA sequence: TGCGCCAGCAGCCCCCGGGACTACGAGCAGTACTTC. This translates into CASSPRDYEQYF.

This sequence joins TRBV5-5 and TRBJ1-5; D ambiguous. The V end was cut by 1 base, the J end by 2 bases, with 19 bases between. The CDR3 sequence is 18 residues long. The V gene's germline CDR1 is SGHKS and CDR2 YYEKEE (reference sequence). This chain's CDR3 is CASSLLLIGVGGNQPQHF. The CDR3 region has the DNA TGTGCCAGCAGCTTGCTTCTGATCGGGGTCGGGGGCAATCAGCCCCAGCATTTT.

This sequence joins TRBV28 and TRBJ1-1; 10 bases map to TRBD1. Germline V gives CDR1 MDHEN, CDR2 SYDVKM. This CDR3 spans 15 amino acids. V lost 7 bases and J lost 4; bases outside the gene matches: 9. This CDR3 is CASTPGDRGSTEAFF. The CDR3, as DNA: TGTGCCAGCACCCCGGGGGACAGGGGCTCCACTGAAGCTTTCTTT.

The chain uses TRBV5-1 and TRBJ2-2, with D possibly matching TRBD2 (6 bases). V lost 0 bases to trimming and J lost 0 bases, with 9 bases between them. From germline, CDR1 is SGHRS and CDR2 YFSETQ. The length of the CDR3 is 16 residues. The CDR3 here is CASSLVGGTNTGELFF. CDR3 coding DNA: TGCGCCAGCAGCTTGGTAGGAGGGACGAACACCGGGGAGCTGTTTTTT. Variable domain in full (rest from reference TRBV5-1 and TRBJ2-2): KAGVTQTPRYLIKTRGQQVTLSCSPISGHRSVSWYQQTPGQGLQFLFEYFSETQRNKGNFPGRFSGRQFSNSRSEMNVSTLELGDSALYLCASSLVGGTNTGELFFGEGSRLTVL.

The rearrangement joins TRBV11-1 to TRBJ2-7; D is perhaps TRBD1 (6 bases). V was shortened by 4 bases and J by 3 bases, with 16 bases between the two germline ends. The CDR3 contains 15 residues. CDR1 SGHAT and CDR2 FQDESV come from the germline V gene (reference sequence). The CDR3 region has the DNA TGTGCCAGCAGCTACCCGGGACACAGAATCTACGAGCAGTACTTC. This sequence encodes CASSYPGHRIYEQYF.

This chain joins TRBV27 and TRBJ2-7, with 9 bases aligning to TRBD2. The CDR3 has 15 amino acids. Germline V CDR1 and CDR2: MNHEY, SMNVEV (reference sequence). The V gene end was trimmed by 2 bases and the J gene end by 2 bases; junction bases not matched to a gene: 4. DNA of the CDR3: TGTGCCAGCAGTTTAGGGGGACTAGCAACCTACGAGCAGTACTTC. Translating gives CASSLGGLATYEQYF.

The chain links TRBV4-2 to TRBJ1-3; D uncertain. The CDR3 runs to 15 residues. Trimming took 0 bases from V and 0 from J, leaving 6 bases between them. Germline assignment: CDR1 LGHNA and CDR2 YNFKEQ. The CDR3 coding sequence is TGTGCCAGCAGCCAAGAACATATCTCTGGAAACACCATATATTTT. It translates to CASSQEHISGNTIYF.

This clone has a single count. The rearrangement uses TRBV5-1 and TRBJ1-1; 8 bases match TRBD1. The V segment lost 4 bases and the J segment 4 bases; nucleotides outside the gene matches: 6. The germline V gene has CDR1 SGHRS and CDR2 YFSETQ. The CDR3 totals 14 residues. CDR3 loop: CASSNGQGGTEAFF. CDR3 DNA: TGCGCCAGCAGCAATGGACAGGGCGGCACTGAAGCTTTCTTT.